A selection of T cell receptor beta chains follows, all from one sample in a study of T cells in Graves' hyperthyroidism and ophthalmopathy. TCRdb ran MiXCR on the multiplex PCR reads and lists one entry per CDR3 protein. The sample yields approximately 430,000 distinct CDR3 sequences, approximately 14% seen once. Sequencing input: blood. The receptors were sampled from a woman aged 18-29 years with Graves' hyperthyroidism. CDR3s include the opening cysteine and the closing phenylalanine or tryptophan. A D gene is named only where the DNA matches it firmly. Clone size appears in some rows only: once, few, many, or a class for an expanded clone.

d_call: TRBD2; clone_size: many; v_call: TRBV7-2; j_call: TRBJ2-5; cdr3_aa: CASSLGVAGGPQETQYF; cdr3_nt: TGTGCCAGCAGCTTAGGGGTAGCGGGGGGGCCCCAAGAGACCCAGTACTTC
d_call: NA; clone_size: few; v_call: TRBV29-1; j_call: TRBJ1-1; cdr3_aa: CSVERIGGWSKAEAFF; cdr3_nt: TGCAGCGTTGAGAGGATCGGGGGCTGGAGTAAGGCTGAAGCTTTCTTT
d_call: NA; clone_size: many; v_call: TRBV20-1; j_call: TRBJ2-3; cdr3_aa: CSAGKQGQGTDTQYF; cdr3_nt: TGCAGTGCAGGAAAACAGGGTCAAGGCACAGATACGCAGTATTTT
d_call: NA; clone_size: many; v_call: TRBV12-5; j_call: TRBJ1-6; cdr3_aa: CASGQPTLWGSSYNSPLHF; cdr3_nt: TGTGCTAGTGGGCAACCTACCCTATGGGGAAGCTCCTATAATTCACCCCTCCACTTT
d_call: TRBD1; clone_size: few; v_call: TRBV18; j_call: TRBJ2-3; cdr3_aa: CASSPTGGWSDTQYF; cdr3_nt: TGTGCCAGCTCACCGACAGGGGGTTGGTCAGATACGCAGTATTTT
d_call: NA; clone_size: many; v_call: TRBV11-2; j_call: TRBJ1-1; cdr3_aa: CASSLGSLQPAFF; cdr3_nt: TGTGCCAGCAGCTTAGGGTCCTTACAGCCGGCTTTCTTT
d_call: NA; clone_size: few; v_call: TRBV9; j_call: TRBJ1-6; cdr3_aa: CASSPLSSNSPLHF; cdr3_nt: TGTGCCAGCAGCCCACTAAGCAGTAATTCACCCCTCCACTTT
d_call: NA; clone_size: many; v_call: TRBV20-1; j_call: TRBJ2-3; cdr3_aa: CSARFWAGSLDTQYF; cdr3_nt: TGCAGTGCTAGATTTTGGGCGGGATCTTTAGATACGCAGTATTTT
d_call: NA; clone_size: NA; v_call: TRBV7-6; j_call: TRBJ1-1; cdr3_aa: CASSLAEGGTGTEAFF; cdr3_nt: TGTGCCAGCAGCTTAGCGGAGGGGGGCACCGGCACTGAAGCTTTCTTT
d_call: TRBD2; clone_size: many; v_call: TRBV20-1; j_call: TRBJ2-2; cdr3_aa: CSARGGTSGGSGELFF; cdr3_nt: TGCAGTGCTAGGGGGGGGACTAGCGGAGGGTCGGGGGAGCTGTTTTTT
d_call: NA; clone_size: few; v_call: TRBV20-1; j_call: TRBJ2-2; cdr3_aa: CSAPGGAANTGELFF; cdr3_nt: TGCAGTGCTCCAGGTGGAGCGGCGAACACCGGGGAGCTGTTTTTT
d_call: NA; clone_size: many; v_call: TRBV28; j_call: TRBJ2-7; cdr3_aa: CASGPSAGLRLTYEQYF; cdr3_nt: TGTGCCAGCGGCCCCTCGGCAGGTCTCCGATTAACCTACGAGCAGTACTTC
d_call: TRBD1; clone_size: NA; v_call: TRBV12-3/TRBV12-4; j_call: TRBJ2-2; cdr3_aa: CASSQGQAWRTGELFF; cdr3_nt: TGTGCCAGCAGTCAGGGACAGGCCTGGAGAACCGGGGAGCTGTTTTTT
d_call: TRBD1; clone_size: few; v_call: TRBV19; j_call: TRBJ1-5; cdr3_aa: CASSMASTGEVYQPQHF; cdr3_nt: TGTGCCAGTAGTATGGCCTCTACAGGGGAAGTTTATCAGCCCCAGCATTTT
d_call: NA; clone_size: many; v_call: TRBV13; j_call: TRBJ2-7; cdr3_aa: CASSSMGKTNEQYF; cdr3_nt: TGTGCCAGCAGCTCAATGGGGAAGACCAACGAGCAGTACTTC
d_call: NA; clone_size: many; v_call: TRBV7-8; j_call: TRBJ1-5; cdr3_aa: CASSLRREQSQPQHF; cdr3_nt: TGTGCCAGCAGCTTACGACGGGAACAGAGTCAGCCCCAGCATTTT
d_call: NA; clone_size: NA; v_call: TRBV4-3; j_call: TRBJ2-7; cdr3_aa: CASSQDSNSYEQYF; cdr3_nt: TGCGCCAGCAGCCAAGACTCTAACTCCTACGAGCAGTACTTC
d_call: NA; clone_size: many; v_call: TRBV13; j_call: TRBJ2-3; cdr3_aa: CASTRSGLDTTDTQYF; cdr3_nt: TGTGCCAGCACCCGATCCGGGCTAGATACCACAGATACGCAGTATTTT
d_call: NA; clone_size: NA; v_call: TRBV7-9; j_call: TRBJ1-6; cdr3_aa: CASRTGVYNSPLHF; cdr3_nt: TGTGCCAGCAGAACCGGCGTCTATAATTCACCCCTCCACTTT
d_call: TRBD2; clone_size: many; v_call: TRBV6-1; j_call: TRBJ2-3; cdr3_aa: CASSPGGYSTDTQYF; cdr3_nt: TGTGCCAGCAGCCCGGGAGGCTATAGCACAGATACGCAGTATTTT
d_call: TRBD1; clone_size: many; v_call: TRBV5-1; j_call: TRBJ2-3; cdr3_aa: CASSSTNSGQGTDTQYF; cdr3_nt: TGCGCCAGCAGCTCAACTAACTCGGGACAGGGTACAGATACGCAGTATTTT
d_call: NA; clone_size: NA; v_call: TRBV7-9; j_call: TRBJ2-1; cdr3_aa: CASSQQESNEQFF; cdr3_nt: TGTGCCAGCAGCCAGCAGGAATCAAATGAGCAGTTCTTC
d_call: TRBD2; clone_size: few; v_call: TRBV2; j_call: TRBJ2-3; cdr3_aa: CASDKAGVLTDTQYF; cdr3_nt: TGTGCCAGCGACAAAGCGGGGGTGCTCACAGATACGCAGTATTTT
d_call: NA; clone_size: many; v_call: TRBV3-1; j_call: TRBJ2-7; cdr3_aa: CASSQGPHEQYF; cdr3_nt: TGTGCCAGCAGCCAAGGTCCCCACGAGCAGTACTTC
d_call: TRBD1; clone_size: many; v_call: TRBV6-1; j_call: TRBJ1-5; cdr3_aa: CASRAGTAYSNQPQHF; cdr3_nt: TGTGCCAGCAGGGCCGGGACAGCTTATAGCAATCAGCCCCAGCATTTT
d_call: NA; clone_size: many; v_call: TRBV6-1; j_call: TRBJ1-5; cdr3_aa: CASSEVTHGRQPQHF; cdr3_nt: TGTGCCAGCAGTGAAGTTACGCATGGGCGTCAGCCCCAGCATTTT
d_call: TRBD1; clone_size: NA; v_call: TRBV5-1; j_call: TRBJ2-2; cdr3_aa: CASLPGQGLSGELFF; cdr3_nt: TGCGCCAGCCTACCGGGACAGGGTCTCTCCGGGGAGCTGTTTTTT
d_call: TRBD2; clone_size: NA; v_call: TRBV28; j_call: TRBJ2-1; cdr3_aa: CASSLQAGGLHEQFF; cdr3_nt: TGTGCCAGCAGTTTACAAGCGGGAGGGCTCCATGAGCAGTTCTTC
d_call: NA; clone_size: many; v_call: TRBV12-3/TRBV12-4; j_call: TRBJ1-1; cdr3_aa: CASSSGTANTEAFF; cdr3_nt: TGTGCCAGCAGTTCTGGGACGGCGAACACTGAAGCTTTCTTT
d_call: TRBD2; clone_size: many; v_call: TRBV28; j_call: TRBJ2-5; cdr3_aa: CASSPEREGLEWQETQYF; cdr3_nt: TGTGCCAGCAGCCCCGAGCGGGAGGGGTTAGAGTGGCAAGAGACCCAGTACTTC
d_call: NA; clone_size: NA; v_call: TRBV5-1; j_call: TRBJ2-2; cdr3_aa: CASTGTGNTGELFF; cdr3_nt: TGCGCCAGCACCGGGACGGGGAACACCGGGGAGCTGTTTTTT
d_call: NA; clone_size: many; v_call: TRBV11-2; j_call: TRBJ1-1; cdr3_aa: CASSLGYRDMGRTEAFF; cdr3_nt: TGTGCCAGCAGCTTAGGGTACCGGGACATGGGGAGGACTGAAGCTTTCTTT
d_call: NA; clone_size: NA; v_call: TRBV10-1; j_call: TRBJ2-2; cdr3_aa: CASSGGKSPLDTGELFF; cdr3_nt: TGCGCCAGCAGCGGAGGGAAATCTCCTCTCGACACCGGGGAGCTGTTTTTT
d_call: TRBD2; clone_size: NA; v_call: TRBV5-1; j_call: TRBJ2-1; cdr3_aa: CASSFGLAGLNEQFF; cdr3_nt: TGCGCCAGCAGCTTCGGACTAGCGGGGTTGAATGAGCAGTTCTTC
d_call: TRBD2; clone_size: NA; v_call: TRBV4-2; j_call: TRBJ2-3; cdr3_aa: CASSQDAPSGRDTQYF; cdr3_nt: TGTGCCAGCAGCCAAGATGCGCCTAGCGGGAGAGATACGCAGTATTTT
d_call: NA; clone_size: many; v_call: TRBV25-1; j_call: TRBJ2-1; cdr3_aa: CASSGFRESSSYNEQFF; cdr3_nt: TGTGCCAGCAGTGGATTCAGGGAGTCAAGCTCCTACAATGAGCAGTTCTTC
d_call: TRBD2; clone_size: few; v_call: TRBV6-2/TRBV6-3; j_call: TRBJ2-1; cdr3_aa: CASRPAGGAGDGEQFF; cdr3_nt: TGTGCCAGCAGGCCAGCGGGGGGGGCTGGGGACGGTGAGCAGTTCTTC
d_call: NA; clone_size: few; v_call: TRBV14; j_call: TRBJ1-2; cdr3_aa: CASSQEIQGIYGYTF; cdr3_nt: TGTGCCAGCAGCCAAGAAATCCAGGGAATCTATGGCTACACCTTC
d_call: TRBD2; clone_size: many; v_call: TRBV20-1; j_call: TRBJ2-7; cdr3_aa: CSARFLGTSGRPTYEQYF; cdr3_nt: TGCAGTGCTAGGTTTTTGGGGACTAGCGGGAGGCCGACCTACGAGCAGTACTTC
d_call: NA; clone_size: many; v_call: TRBV10-3; j_call: TRBJ2-3; cdr3_aa: CAISESWGTDTQYF; cdr3_nt: TGTGCCATCAGTGAGTCGTGGGGCACAGATACGCAGTATTTT
d_call: NA; clone_size: few; v_call: TRBV4-3; j_call: TRBJ2-1; cdr3_aa: CASSRKTRTPGNEQFF; cdr3_nt: TGCGCCAGCAGCAGAAAAACCAGGACTCCTGGTAATGAGCAGTTCTTC
d_call: NA; clone_size: few; v_call: TRBV2; j_call: TRBJ2-7; cdr3_aa: CASSEALGTYEQYF; cdr3_nt: TGTGCCAGCAGTGAAGCTCTAGGTACCTACGAGCAGTACTTC
d_call: TRBD1; clone_size: many; v_call: TRBV5-1; j_call: TRBJ2-7; cdr3_aa: CASSRDSVLGEQYF; cdr3_nt: TGCGCCAGCAGCCGGGACAGCGTCCTGGGGGAGCAGTACTTC
d_call: TRBD1; clone_size: many; v_call: TRBV9; j_call: TRBJ1-2; cdr3_aa: CASSPRTGGANYGYTF; cdr3_nt: TGTGCCAGCAGCCCTCGGACAGGCGGGGCTAACTATGGCTACACCTTC
d_call: NA; clone_size: many; v_call: TRBV6-1; j_call: TRBJ1-5; cdr3_aa: CASSLLSNQPQHF; cdr3_nt: TGTGCCAGCAGTTTACTATCTAATCAGCCCCAGCATTTT
d_call: TRBD1; clone_size: many; v_call: TRBV12-3/TRBV12-4; j_call: TRBJ2-1; cdr3_aa: CASSQRTGGYNEQFF; cdr3_nt: TGTGCCAGCAGCCAAAGGACAGGCGGCTACAATGAGCAGTTCTTC
d_call: NA; clone_size: NA; v_call: TRBV4-2; j_call: TRBJ2-3; cdr3_aa: CASSHLEDTQYF; cdr3_nt: TGTGCCAGCAGCCATTTGGAGGATACGCAGTATTTT
d_call: TRBD2; clone_size: many; v_call: TRBV2; j_call: TRBJ2-5; cdr3_aa: CASSDELGGETQYF; cdr3_nt: TGTGCCAGCAGTGACGAGCTGGGAGGGGAGACCCAGTACTTC
d_call: TRBD1; clone_size: many; v_call: TRBV24-1; j_call: TRBJ2-2; cdr3_aa: CATSDTRQGDTGELFF; cdr3_nt: TGTGCCACCAGTGATACCCGACAGGGAGACACCGGGGAGCTGTTTTTT
d_call: TRBD2; clone_size: many; v_call: TRBV7-2; j_call: TRBJ2-7; cdr3_aa: CASSRSGGPSYEQYF; cdr3_nt: TGTGCCAGCAGCCGAAGCGGGGGCCCCTCCTACGAGCAGTACTTC
d_call: NA; clone_size: few; v_call: TRBV9; j_call: TRBJ2-3; cdr3_aa: CASCRDTDTQYF; cdr3_nt: TGTGCCAGCTGTAGGGACACAGATACGCAGTATTTT
d_call: NA; clone_size: NA; v_call: TRBV24-1; j_call: TRBJ2-2; cdr3_aa: CATTDRVNTGELFF; cdr3_nt: TGTGCCACCACCGACCGAGTTAACACCGGGGAGCTGTTTTTT
d_call: TRBD2; clone_size: many; v_call: TRBV6-1; j_call: TRBJ2-7; cdr3_aa: CASSPSGLAESSYEQYF; cdr3_nt: TGTGCCAGCAGTCCCTCGGGACTAGCGGAGAGCTCCTACGAGCAGTACTTC
d_call: NA; clone_size: many; v_call: TRBV6-5; j_call: TRBJ1-4; cdr3_aa: CASSYSRREKLFF; cdr3_nt: TGTGCCAGCAGTTACTCGAGGAGAGAAAAACTGTTTTTT
d_call: TRBD1; clone_size: few; v_call: TRBV12-3/TRBV12-4; j_call: TRBJ2-3; cdr3_aa: CASSFPGQGSPPYF; cdr3_nt: TGTGCCAGCAGTTTCCCAGGACAGGGATCCCCCCCGTATTTT